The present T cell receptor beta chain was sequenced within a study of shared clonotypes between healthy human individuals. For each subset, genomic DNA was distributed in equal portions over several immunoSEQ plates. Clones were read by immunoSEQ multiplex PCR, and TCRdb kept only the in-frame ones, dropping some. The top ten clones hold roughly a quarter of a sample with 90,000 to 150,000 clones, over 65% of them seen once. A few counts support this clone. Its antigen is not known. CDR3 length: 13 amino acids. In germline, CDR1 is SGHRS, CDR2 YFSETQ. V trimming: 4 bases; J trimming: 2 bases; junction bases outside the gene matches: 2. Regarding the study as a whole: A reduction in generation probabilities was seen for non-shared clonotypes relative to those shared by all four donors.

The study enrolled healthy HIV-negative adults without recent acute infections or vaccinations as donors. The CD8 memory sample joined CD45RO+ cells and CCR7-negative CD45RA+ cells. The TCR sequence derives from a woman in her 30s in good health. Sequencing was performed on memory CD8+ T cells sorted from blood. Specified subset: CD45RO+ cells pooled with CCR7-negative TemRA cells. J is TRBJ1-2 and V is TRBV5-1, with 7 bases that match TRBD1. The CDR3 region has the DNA TGCGCCAGCAGCCCGACAGGGAACTATGGCTACACCTTC. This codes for CASSPTGNYGYTF.